The 32 T cell receptor beta chains below were found in one sample sequenced in a study of blood T cell repertoires in COVID-19. Here immunoSEQ multiplex PCR was the method, and the copy in TCRdb shows in-frame clones only, minus some. The sample holds 100,000 to 150,000 clones, more than 70% seen once. Sequenced material: peripheral blood. The receptors derive from a human donor in a cohort sampled during active COVID-19.

This chain links TRBV6-6 with TRBJ2-2; D is uncertain. The CDR3 extends over 12 amino acids. Germline assignment: CDR1 MNHNY and CDR2 SVGAGI (reference sequence). The V gene lost 7 bases and the J gene lost 5 bases, with 8 bases spanning the gap. CDR3 amino acids: CASTPQTGELFF. CDR3 DNA: TGTGCCAGCACCCCCCAAACCGGGGAGCTGTTTTTT.

This chain joins TRBV18 and TRBJ2-5, with 13 bases matching TRBD2. The CDR3 is made up of 16 amino acids. Germline-derived CDR1 and CDR2 are KGHSH and LQKENI. V trimming: 3 bases; J trimming: 5 bases; junction bases outside the gene matches: 6. Written as DNA, the CDR3 is TGTGCCAGCTCACCCTGGACTAGCGGGAGAGTCGAGACCCAGTACTTC. Protein sequence: CASSPWTSGRVETQYF. The full variable domain, rest sourced from reference TRBV18 and TRBJ2-5, is NAGVMQNPRHLVRRRGQEARLRCSPMKGHSHVYWYRQLPEEGLKFMVYLQKENIIDESGMPKERFSAEFPKEGPSILRIQQVVRGDSAAYFCASSPWTSGRVETQYFGPGTRLLVL.

The V gene is TRBV6-2 or TRBV6-3, the J gene TRBJ2-5, with D perhaps matching TRBD1 (6 bases). CDR1 is MNHEY, CDR2 SVGEGT, per germline. Trimming took 5 bases from V and 1 from J, leaving 11 bases between them. The CDR3 spans 14 residues. CDR3 sequence reads: CASSHRGGQETQYF. CDR3 in DNA: TGTGCCAGCAGTCACCGAGGGGGCCAAGAGACCCAGTACTTC.

V and J are TRBV4-3 and TRBJ2-1; 8 nucleotides agree with TRBD1. V trimming: 1 base; J trimming: 1 base; junction bases outside the gene matches: 0. Germline V CDR1 and CDR2: LGHNA, YSLEER. The CDR3 is 15 residues long. CDR3 DNA: TGCGCCAGCAGCCAAGGGGACAGGTCCTACAATGAGCAGTTCTTC. Translating it yields CASSQGDRSYNEQFF.

Remarks on this clone: The junction differs from germline at one of its ends, possibly a read error. This chain joins TRBV7-7 and TRBJ2-5; 7 bases align to TRBD2. Germline loops: CDR1 SSHAT, CDR2 FNYEAQ (reference sequence). The CDR3 length is 17 residues. The CDR3, as DNA: TGTGCTAGCAGCTCCCGCCCCGGGGCTAGCGGAGAAGAGACCCAGTACTTC. The encoded protein is CASSSRPGASGEETQYF.

The rearrangement joins TRBV7-8 to TRBJ1-2; 8 bases align to TRBD1. J was trimmed by 0 bases and V by 3 bases; bases with no gene match: 6. The CDR3 has 16 amino acids. Germline V lookup: CDR1 SGHVS, CDR2 FQNEAQ. CDR3 in DNA: TGTGCCAGCAGCTTGAATGACAGGGGAGCTAACTATGGCTACACCTTC. Its translation: CASSLNDRGANYGYTF.

The chain recombines TRBV5-1 with TRBJ2-1; D unclear. The V end lost 4 bases, the J end lost 5 bases, and 16 bases lay between the germline ends. This CDR3 region has 15 residues. Germline values: CDR1 SGHRS, CDR2 YFSETQ. The DNA for the CDR3 is TGCGCCAGCAGCATAGCCCTTACTCCCAACAATGAGCAGTTCTTC. Protein sequence: CASSIALTPNNEQFF.

This clone came up a few times. The chain carries TRBV3-1 (or the pseudogene TRBV3-2) and TRBJ2-1; perhaps TRBD1 as D (6 bases). The CDR3 covers 15 residues. Germline lookup yields CDR1 LGHDT and CDR2 YNNKEL (reference sequence). V was clipped by 2 bases and J by 5 bases, with 13 bases between them. The CDR3 is CASSQLGGHDNEQFF. The CDR3 nucleotides are TGTGCCAGCAGCCAACTTGGGGGACACGACAATGAGCAGTTCTTC.

The rearrangement links TRBV13 to TRBJ2-5; 15 nucleotides match TRBD2. Trimming removed 3 bases from V and 13 bases from J; junction bases left unmatched: 3. The CDR3 runs 13 residues. Germline V CDR1 and CDR2: PRHDT, FYEKMQ (reference sequence). The CDR3 region has the DNA TGTGCCAGCAGCTTTGGACTAGCGGGAGGGGGGTACTTC. It encodes CASSFGLAGGGYF.

The rearrangement uses TRBV27 and TRBJ2-1; 10 bases map to TRBD2. This CDR3 has 15 amino acids. The germline gives CDR1 MNHEY, CDR2 SMNVEV (reference sequence). Trimming took 2 bases from V and 7 from J; bases not matched to a gene: 5. CDR3 loop: CASSLSGRARNEQFF. The DNA of the CDR3 is TGTGCCAGCAGTTTAAGCGGGAGGGCCCGGAATGAGCAGTTCTTC.

In this sample, this clone turned up once. This chain uses TRBV9 with TRBJ1-6, with 11 positions matching TRBD1. J gave up 7 bases and V 3 bases, and 3 bases lay outside the gene matches. CDR3 length: 15 residues. Germline CDR1 SGDLS, CDR2 YYNGEE. The CDR3 is CASSAWDRGNSPLHF. In DNA form, the CDR3 reads TGTGCCAGCAGCGCCTGGGACAGGGGGAATTCACCCCTCCACTTT.

This chain joins TRBV7-2 and TRBJ2-2; 8 bases fit TRBD2. Germline V gene sequence: CDR1 SGHTA, CDR2 FQGNSA. Trimming at V came to 5 bases and at J to 4 bases, leaving 6 bases not matched to a gene. This CDR3 region has 15 residues. The CDR3 is CASSPTAGATGELFF. The CDR3 region has the DNA TGTGCCAGCAGCCCCACAGCGGGAGCCACCGGGGAGCTGTTTTTT.

The V gene is TRBV18, the J gene TRBJ1-2; no firm D call. This CDR3 has 13 amino acids. V was cut by 6 bases and J by 8 bases, with 16 bases left in between. Germline V gene data show CDR1 as KGHSH and CDR2 as LQKENI. CDR3 sequence (DNA): TGTGCCAGCTCCCCCGACTCTGTAAGGGGCTACACCTTC. Its protein is CASSPDSVRGYTF. Combining the CDR3 with reference TRBV18 and TRBJ1-2 gives the whole variable domain NAGVMQNPRHLVRRRGQEARLRCSPMKGHSHVYWYRQLPEEGLKFMVYLQKENIIDESGMPKERFSAEFPKEGPSILRIQQVVRGDSAAYFCASSPDSVRGYTFGSGTRLTVV.

This chain links TRBV7-2 with TRBJ2-1; TRBD2 matches at 8 bases. V lost 4 bases and J lost 4; bases outside the gene matches: 6. CDR1 is SGHTA, CDR2 FQGNSA, per germline. CDR3 size: 15 residues. The CDR3: CASSSTPSGYNEQFF. CDR3 nucleotide sequence: TGTGCCAGCAGCTCAACCCCTAGCGGGTACAATGAGCAGTTCTTC.

This clone came up a few times. CDR3 nucleotides: TGTGCCAGCAGCTTAGGGGTAGCGACCTACGAGCAGTACTTC. Its translation: CASSLGVATYEQYF. The V call is TRBV7-9, the J call TRBJ2-7; TRBD2 might be the D (5 bases). CDR1 and CDR2 (germline): SEHNR, FQNEAQ (reference sequence). The CDR3 consists of 14 residues. V shed 1 base and J shed 2 bases, with 9 bases lying between them.

The V gene is TRBV28, the J gene TRBJ2-4; D is perhaps TRBD2 (6 bases). CDR1 and CDR2 (germline): MDHEN, SYDVKM. CDR3 length equals 16 residues. The V end was cut by 5 bases, the J end by 0 bases, with 14 bases between. The chain's CDR3 is CASSPPPGLAKNIQYF. CDR3 in DNA: TGTGCCAGCAGTCCTCCCCCGGGACTAGCCAAAAACATTCAGTACTTC.

This rearrangement joins TRBV27 to TRBJ2-1, with D perhaps TRBD2 (7 bases). There are 14 residues in the CDR3. Looked up from germline, CDR1 is MNHEY and CDR2 is SMNVEV (reference sequence). Trimming removed 2 bases from V and 7 bases from J, with 12 bases in between. The CDR3 DNA sequence: TGTGCCAGCAGTTTAGGGGGGGGCAGGAATGAGCAGTTCTTC. The encoded protein is CASSLGGGRNEQFF.

The CDR3 DNA sequence: TGCGCCAGCAGCTTGGAGGTAGCGGGAGTCACCGGGGAGCTGTTTTTT. This gives the protein CASSLEVAGVTGELFF. The genes are TRBV5-1 and TRBJ2-2; 9 bases line up with TRBD2. The trim removed 0 bases at V and 4 bases at J, leaving 4 bases unmatched. The CDR3 is 16 amino acids. Germline CDR1 SGHRS, CDR2 YFSETQ. The entire variable domain, with the rest obtained from reference TRBV5-1 and TRBJ2-2, is as follows: KAGVTQTPRYLIKTRGQQVTLSCSPISGHRSVSWYQQTPGQGLQFLFEYFSETQRNKGNFPGRFSGRQFSNSRSEMNVSTLELGDSALYLCASSLEVAGVTGELFFGEGSRLTVL.

The genes are TRBV7-9 and TRBJ1-2, with TRBD1 matching over 10 bases. The junction had 4 bases not matched to a gene; V was cut back by 1 base and J by 8 bases. Germline V gene data show CDR1 as SEHNR and CDR2 as FQNEAQ (reference sequence). CDR3 length: 14 amino acids. CDR3 in amino acids: CASSLGRDRGGYTF. As DNA, the CDR3 is TGTGCCAGCAGCTTAGGCCGGGACAGGGGCGGCTACACCTTC.

This sequence joins TRBV6-6 and TRBJ2-1, with 7 bases matching TRBD1. CDR3 size: 14 residues. Germline V gene sequence: CDR1 MNHNY, CDR2 SVGAGI (reference sequence). V lost 2 bases and J lost 5; bases outside the gene matches: 3. This CDR3 reads CASSYGTVNNEQFF. The DNA of the CDR3 is TGTGCCAGCAGTTACGGGACAGTAAACAATGAGCAGTTCTTC.

The rearrangement links TRBV25-1 to TRBJ2-7; D might be TRBD1 (5 bases). This CDR3 spans 14 amino acids. V lost 5 bases and J 9 bases, leaving 20 bases between the germline ends. Germline values: CDR1 MGHDK, CDR2 SYGVNS. The CDR3 DNA is TGTGCCAGCAGTACCCCCTCCAGCAGGGCCGGGCAGTACTTC. Translated: CASSTPSSRAGQYF.

The rearrangement uses TRBV19 and TRBJ1-1, with 10 bases lining up with TRBD1. Germline V gives CDR1 LNHDA, CDR2 SQIVND (reference sequence). The J segment lost 5 bases and the V segment lost 5 bases, leaving 2 bases of the junction unmatched. This CDR3 comprises 13 residues. The CDR3 here is CASSGTGETEAFF. DNA for the CDR3: TGTGCCAGTAGTGGGACAGGGGAGACTGAAGCTTTCTTT.

This chain uses TRBV10-3 with TRBJ2-1; 10 bases line up with TRBD2. Germline CDR1 is ENHRY and CDR2 is SYGVKD. Trimming at V came to 2 bases and at J to 7 bases, leaving 11 bases not matched to a gene. The CDR3 extends over 17 amino acids. The CDR3: CAISERVAGGGDNEQFF. Here the CDR3 DNA reads TGTGCCATCAGTGAGCGGGTAGCGGGAGGCGGTGATAATGAGCAGTTCTTC.

V usage is TRBV9 and J usage is TRBJ1-2; D gene unclear. The CDR3 contains 14 residues. Germline assignment: CDR1 SGDLS and CDR2 YYNGEE. V lost 0 bases and J lost 5, with 11 bases in between. In nucleotides, the CDR3 is TGTGCCAGCAGCGTAGAGTCCTCTACGTATGGCTACACCTTC. Its protein product is CASSVESSTYGYTF.

The V gene is TRBV7-2, the J gene TRBJ2-7; TRBD2 matches 11 bases. CDR3 length: 16 residues. Germline loops: CDR1 SGHTA, CDR2 FQGNSA. V lost 0 bases to trimming and J lost 5 bases; unmatched junction nucleotides: 6. Here the CDR3 DNA reads TGTGCCAGCAGCTTAGCGGTAGCGGGAGGGCGCCACGAGCAGTACTTC. Protein sequence: CASSLAVAGGRHEQYF.

The chain uses TRBV2 and TRBJ1-5, with TRBD1 identical over 7 bases. This CDR3 is built from 14 residues. V dropped 5 bases and J dropped 1; count of bases not matched to a gene: 2. Per germline, CDR1 SNHLY and CDR2 FYNNEI. The CDR3 DNA reads as TGTGCCAGCAGTCAGGACAGGAGCAATCAGCCCCAGCATTTT. This sequence encodes CASSQDRSNQPQHF.

V and J are TRBV28 and TRBJ1-3; 8 bases align to TRBD1. There are 16 residues in the CDR3. V was pared by 2 bases and J by 0 bases, with 3 bases of the junction left unmatched. The germline CDR1 and CDR2 sequences are MDHEN and SYDVKM. Written as DNA, the CDR3 is TGTGCCAGCAGTTTAGCTGGGACAGGCTCTGGAAACACCATATATTTT. Translating it yields CASSLAGTGSGNTIYF.

This clone appeared a single time. The chain couples TRBV7-9 to TRBJ2-1; TRBD2 aligns across 7 bases. The trim removed 5 bases at V and 5 bases at J, leaving 9 bases unmatched. The length of the CDR3 is 15 residues. Germline V gives CDR1 SEHNR, CDR2 FQNEAQ (reference sequence). The CDR3 loop is CASSPAGEVHNEQFF. The DNA for the CDR3 is TGTGCCAGCAGCCCCGCGGGAGAGGTCCACAATGAGCAGTTCTTC.

This chain connects TRBV6-5 to TRBJ1-5; D not resolved. The germline CDR1 and CDR2 sequences are MNHEY and SVGAGI. The CDR3 length is 13 residues. The V gene lost 6 bases and the J gene lost 9 bases, with 15 bases spanning the gap. Here the CDR3 reads CASSLTRVGPQHF. In DNA, the CDR3 is TGTGCCAGCAGCCTTACCCGGGTGGGGCCCCAGCATTTT.

The chain uses TRBV4-3 and TRBJ2-6; 13 bases fit TRBD2. The CDR3 runs to 20 residues. J lost 0 bases, V lost 1 base, and 6 bases had no gene match. Germline V gene sequence: CDR1 LGHNA, CDR2 YSLEER. This CDR3 reads CASSQGLGLAGSSGANVLTF. The CDR3 nucleotides read TGCGCCAGCAGCCAAGGGCTGGGACTAGCGGGATCCTCTGGGGCCAACGTCCTGACTTTC.

The chain uses TRBV7-8 and TRBJ2-7; D remains ambiguous. CDR3 size: 15 residues. Germline V gene lookup returns CDR1 SGHVS and CDR2 FQNEAQ. V was trimmed by 2 bases and J by 7 bases, leaving 18 bases between them. CDR3 sequence: CASSLTMSLTGEQYF. CDR3 nucleotide sequence: TGTGCCAGCAGCTTAACGATGTCCCTAACCGGGGAGCAGTACTTC.

This clone was picked up one time. The CDR3 protein is CASSLEPSGREQFF. CDR3 DNA sequence: TGTGCCAGCAGCTTAGAGCCTAGCGGTCGGGAGCAGTTCTTC. The V call is TRBV7-2, the J call TRBJ2-1; 7 bases align to TRBD2. The CDR3 length is 14 residues. The V gene end was trimmed by 1 base and the J gene end by 10 bases; junction bases not matched to a gene: 7. CDR1 is SGHTA, CDR2 FQGNSA, per germline.